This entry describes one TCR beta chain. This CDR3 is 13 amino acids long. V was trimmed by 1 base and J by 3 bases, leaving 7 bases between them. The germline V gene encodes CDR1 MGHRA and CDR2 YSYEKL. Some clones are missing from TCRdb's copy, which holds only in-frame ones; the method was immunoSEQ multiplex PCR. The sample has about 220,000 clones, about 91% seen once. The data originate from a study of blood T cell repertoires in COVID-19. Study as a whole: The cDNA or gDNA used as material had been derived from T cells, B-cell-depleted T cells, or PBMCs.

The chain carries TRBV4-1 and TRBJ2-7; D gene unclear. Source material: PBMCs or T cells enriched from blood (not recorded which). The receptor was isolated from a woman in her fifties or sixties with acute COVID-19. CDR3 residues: CASSQGGVYEQYF. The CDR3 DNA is TGCGCCAGCAGCCAAGGCGGCGTCTACGAGCAGTACTTC.